Below, 30 T cell receptor beta chains from the same sample are listed, as sequenced in a study of read filtering for tumor transcriptome and immune sequencing. The library was built from about 370 ng RNA with molecular barcoded adaptors for alpha/delta and beta/gamma chains. TCRdb recomputed calls from the reads with MiXCR, one row per CDR3 protein. The sample records roughly 49,000 distinct CDR3 sequences, approximately 19% being singletons. The sample taken for sequencing was a population of CD138-negative cells sorted from bone marrow. The receptors come from a donor at least 40 years old with multiple myeloma.

This chain uses TRBV2 with TRBJ2-1, with TRBD2 matching over 13 bases. The CDR3 extends over 14 amino acids. Germline V gene lookup returns CDR1 SNHLY and CDR2 FYNNEI. Trimming removed 5 bases from V and 9 bases from J; junction bases left unmatched: 4. As DNA, the CDR3 is TGTGCCAGCAGTTGGACTAGCGGGGGAAGTGAGCAGTTCTTC. Its translation is CASSWTSGGSEQFF.

This clonotype has a count of ten or more. DNA of the CDR3: TGTGCCAGCAGTCCTCAGGGAGCTAATGAAAAACTGTTTTTT. It encodes CASSPQGANEKLFF. The chain combines TRBV27 with TRBJ1-4, with D possibly TRBD1 on 5 matching bases. This CDR3 comprises 14 residues. CDR1 is MNHEY, CDR2 SMNVEV, per germline (reference sequence). The V gene lost 5 bases and the J gene lost 3 bases, with 10 bases spanning the gap.

This clonotype was recorded at least ten times. The J gene is TRBJ2-7, the V gene TRBV6-2 or TRBV6-3, with a weak D call TRBD2 (6 bases). This CDR3 has 15 amino acids. Trimming left V 7 bases short and J 5 bases short, with 21 bases between. The germline V gene has CDR1 MNHEY and CDR2 SVGEGT. CDR3 DNA: TGTGCCAGCACCCCGGGGGACGGACCTTTCCACGAGCAGTACTTC. This encodes CASTPGDGPFHEQYF.

This clonotype was found many times. The chain employs TRBV10-3 and TRBJ1-1; D gene uncertain. V was pared by 6 bases and J by 1 base, with 3 bases between. Germline values: CDR1 ENHRY, CDR2 SYGVKD. The CDR3 is 11 residues long. The CDR3 DNA is TGTGCCATCAGGGGGAACACTGAAGCTTTCTTT. Its translation is CAIRGNTEAFF.

The sample holds many counts of this clonotype. DNA for the CDR3: TGTGCCAGCACCCCCGGCGTGCTCTCTGGGGCCAACGTCCTGACTTTC. Its translation: CASTPGVLSGANVLTF. The rearrangement links TRBV2 to TRBJ2-6; D ambiguous. Germline CDR1 reads SNHLY; CDR2 reads FYNNEI. The CDR3 is 16 residues long. Trimming pared 7 bases from V and 0 bases from J, leaving 13 bases between.

This clonotype was picked up many times. The rearrangement uses TRBV29-1 and TRBJ2-1; D ambiguous. Germline loops: CDR1 SQVTM, CDR2 ANQGSEA. The V end lost 4 bases, the J end lost 0 bases, and 7 bases lay between the germline ends. The CDR3 runs 13 residues. Written as DNA, the CDR3 is TGCAGCGTTGCGGCAGCCTCCTACAATGAGCAGTTCTTC. Protein sequence: CSVAAASYNEQFF.

The sample holds many counts of this clonotype. In DNA, the CDR3 is TGTGCCAGCAGTCCCCGGACAGGGGCATGGAACACTGAAGCTTTCTTT. Translation: CASSPRTGAWNTEAFF. V is TRBV27 and J is TRBJ1-1; 9 bases map to TRBD1. CDR1 is MNHEY and CDR2 is SMNVEV in the germline V gene (reference sequence). The CDR3 contains 16 residues. J gave up 1 base and V 5 bases, and 8 bases lay outside the gene matches.

This clonotype was observed a few times. V gene TRBV5-1 combines with J gene TRBJ2-3; TRBD2 matches at 9 bases. Trimming at V came to 0 bases and at J to 3 bases, leaving 2 bases not matched to a gene. CDR3 length: 15 residues. The germline V gene has CDR1 SGHRS and CDR2 YFSETQ. The CDR3 reads CASSLVSGSTDTQYF. In nucleotides, the CDR3 is TGCGCCAGCAGCTTGGTTAGCGGGAGTACAGATACGCAGTATTTT.

In this sample, this clonotype is medium-sized (0.01 to 0.1%). The chain is built from TRBV20-1 and TRBJ2-7; 9 bases align to TRBD2. The CDR3 covers 14 residues. The germline V gene encodes CDR1 DFQATT and CDR2 SNEGSKA (reference sequence). J was trimmed by 3 bases and V by 6 bases; bases with no gene match: 9. As DNA, the CDR3 is TGCAGTGCCATTAGCGGGAGTGATCGCTACGAGCAGTACTTC. This codes for CSAISGSDRYEQYF.

This clonotype occurred many times. The rearrangement links TRBV12-1 to TRBJ1-2; the table's D call TRBD1 went unverified against the DNA. TRBV12-1 is classified as a pseudogene. The CDR3 consists of 15 residues. As DNA, the CDR3 is TGTGCCAGCAGAGCGTCAGGGGAACAACACTATGGCTACACCTTC. This encodes CASRASGEQHYGYTF.

This clonotype was seen ten or more times. In nucleotides, the CDR3 is TGTGCCAGCAGCGCGGAACGGGCTTCGAACACTGAAGCTTTCTTT. It encodes CASSAERASNTEAFF. The genes are TRBV5-6 and TRBJ1-1; D remains ambiguous. V gave up 4 bases and J gave up 1 base, with 14 bases separating them. The V gene's germline CDR1 is SGHDT and CDR2 YYEEEE. The CDR3 is made up of 15 amino acids.

In its sample, this clonotype was seen many times. The CDR3 nucleotides are TGTGCCAGCAGTTTATGGGATACCGGGGCCAACGTCCTGACTTTC. Translating gives CASSLWDTGANVLTF. The chain uses TRBV28 and TRBJ2-6; D uncertain. Germline assignment: CDR1 MDHEN and CDR2 SYDVKM. V was pared by 0 bases and J by 4 bases, with 7 bases between. This CDR3 region has 15 residues. The entire variable domain, with the rest obtained from reference TRBV28 and TRBJ2-6, is as follows: DVKVTQSSRYLVKRTGEKVFLECVQDMDHENMFWYRQDPGLGLRLIYFSYDVKMKEKGDIPEGYSVSREKKERFSLILESASTNQTSMYLCASSLWDTGANVLTFGAGSRLTVL.

In the case of this clonotype: No conserved phenylalanine or tryptophan ends this CDR3, so it is likely a read error. No DNA is shown, since the ends of the CDR3 on it are uncertain; the CDR3 is the one TCRdb lists. The genes are TRBV5-1 and TRBJ2-3; the table's D call, TRBD2, was not checked against the DNA. 16 amino acids form the CDR3, both terminal residues included. Germline V gene sequence: CDR1 SGHRS, CDR2 YFSETQ. CDR3 residues: CASSSLAGGTPDTRYL.

This clonotype was found many times. J is TRBJ2-1 and V is TRBV29-1, with D possibly matching TRBD2 (6 bases). The V gene's germline CDR1 is SQVTM and CDR2 ANQGSEA. The V gene lost 8 bases and the J gene lost 10 bases, with 18 bases spanning the gap. The CDR3 has 12 amino acids. DNA of the CDR3: TGCAGCTACGGGACTGATTCGGGAGAGCAGTTCTTC. It translates to CSYGTDSGEQFF.

This clonotype was counted only a few times. The chain combines TRBV10-3 with TRBJ2-5; possibly TRBD1 or TRBD2 for D (5 bases each). V gave up 6 bases and J gave up 1 base, with 12 bases separating them. The CDR3 contains 14 residues. Germline lookup yields CDR1 ENHRY and CDR2 SYGVKD. Written as DNA, the CDR3 is TGTGCCATCAGATTGGACGGGGCCCAAGAGACCCAGTACTTC. As protein: CAIRLDGAQETQYF.

For this clonotype: A much larger clone lies a single base off, so this may be a read error. The V and J genes are TRBV20-1 and TRBJ2-1; D might be TRBD2 (5 bases). CDR3 length: 16 amino acids. Per germline, CDR1 DFQATT and CDR2 SNEGSKA (reference sequence). Trimming left V 1 base short and J 8 bases short, with 21 bases between. CDR3 sequence (DNA): TGCAGTGCTAGAGCGGCGGGCGACCCCCTCGCCGATGAGCAGTTCTTC. It yields the protein CSARAAGDPLADEQFF.

This clonotype was picked up a small number of times. V gene TRBV28 combines with J gene TRBJ2-7; D is perhaps TRBD2 (5 bases). Per the germline V gene, CDR1 is MDHEN and CDR2 is SYDVKM. The germline V and J ends were trimmed by 8 bases and 6 bases, with 14 bases remaining between them. The CDR3 covers 12 residues. CDR3 protein: CASVGRVGEQYF. DNA for the CDR3: TGTGCCAGCGTCGGGCGGGTGGGCGAGCAGTACTTC.

This clonotype has a count of ten or more. J is TRBJ2-2 and V is TRBV4-1; D is ambiguous. In germline, CDR1 is MGHRA, CDR2 YSYEKL. V was trimmed by 4 bases and J by 0 bases, leaving 6 bases between them. CDR3 length: 14 residues. The chain's CDR3 is CASSLSSNTGELFF. CDR3 DNA: TGCGCCAGCAGCCTATCTTCGAACACCGGGGAGCTGTTTTTT.

The genes are TRBV19 and TRBJ2-1; TRBD2 agrees at 9 bases. This CDR3 spans 14 amino acids. The V segment lost 5 bases and the J segment 8 bases; nucleotides outside the gene matches: 7. CDR1 is LNHDA and CDR2 is SQIVND in the germline V gene (reference sequence). In nucleotides, the CDR3 is TGTGCCAGTAGTGTTGTAGCGGGAGATGATGAGCAGTTCTTC. Its translation is CASSVVAGDDEQFF. The variable domain in full, with the rest retrieved from reference TRBV19 and TRBJ2-1, is DGGITQSPKYLFRKEGQNVTLSCEQNLNHDAMYWYRQDPGQGLRLIYYSQIVNDFQKGDIAEGYSVSREKKESFPLTVTSAQKNPTAFYLCASSVVAGDDEQFFGPGTRLTVL.

This clonotype was found many times. The chain employs TRBV12-3 or TRBV12-4 and TRBJ2-2; 10 bases fit TRBD2. The CDR3 spans 16 residues. The ends lost 6 bases at V and 7 bases at J; junction bases unmatched: 11. CDR3 region: CASSSYTSGIIGELFF. The DNA for the CDR3 is TGTGCCAGCAGCTCATATACTAGCGGGATTATCGGGGAGCTGTTTTTT.

This clonotype was counted many times. The V gene is TRBV20-1, the J gene TRBJ2-3; 8 bases match TRBD2. Germline values: CDR1 DFQATT, CDR2 SNEGSKA (reference sequence). This CDR3 is built from 15 residues. V lost 1 base, J lost 1 base, and 4 bases stayed unmatched. The CDR3 region is CSARGTSLGTDTQYF. The CDR3 DNA reads as TGCAGTGCTAGAGGGACTAGCTTAGGCACAGATACGCAGTATTTT.

This clonotype was counted many times. The rearrangement joins TRBV5-1 to TRBJ2-7, with 9 bases identical to TRBD1. This CDR3 has 15 residues. V lost 4 bases and J lost 3; bases outside the gene matches: 8. Germline assignment: CDR1 SGHRS and CDR2 YFSETQ. As DNA, the CDR3 is TGCGCCAGCAGCAGGGACGGGACAGGGAACTACGAGCAGTACTTC. Its protein product is CASSRDGTGNYEQYF.

The sample holds many counts of this clonotype. The rearrangement uses TRBV3-1 and TRBJ2-7; possible D gene TRBD1, 6 bases. The length of the CDR3 is 13 residues. Germline V gene sequence: CDR1 LGHDT, CDR2 YNNKEL (reference sequence). V shed 1 base and J shed 6 bases, with 10 bases lying between them. The CDR3, as DNA: TGTGCCAGCAGCCAAGGATACAGGGCCGAGCAGTACTTC. It yields the protein CASSQGYRAEQYF.

This clonotype was seen ten or more times. V and J are TRBV7-9 and TRBJ1-1; D possibly corresponds to TRBD1 (5 bases). Germline values: CDR1 SEHNR, CDR2 FQNEAQ (reference sequence). CDR3 length equals 12 residues. The ends were cut back, 5 bases at V and 1 base at J, with 5 bases in the middle. In DNA form, the CDR3 reads TGTGCCAGCAGCACAGGGAACACTGAAGCTTTCTTT. It yields the protein CASSTGNTEAFF.

This clonotype was recorded many times. This CDR3 reads CASSLSREYYEQYF. CDR3 nucleotide sequence: TGTGCCAGCAGCTTAAGCAGGGAATACTACGAGCAGTACTTC. The chain combines TRBV7-6 with TRBJ2-7; tentative D call: TRBD1 (5 bases). The CDR3 is 14 residues long. Germline V gives CDR1 SGHVS, CDR2 FNYEAQ. With 2 bases removed from V and 3 bases from J, the gap between germline ends came to 11 bases.

This clonotype was counted ten times or more. The chain couples TRBV5-1 to TRBJ1-1; 7 bases agree with TRBD1. This CDR3 comprises 15 residues. Trimming cost V 5 bases and J 5 bases; bases outside gene matches: 12. Per germline, CDR1 SGHRS and CDR2 YFSETQ. The CDR3 DNA sequence: TGCGCCAGCAGAAGACAGGGACAGCGAGTTACTGAAGCTTTCTTT. Residues: CASRRQGQRVTEAFF.

The genes are TRBV20-1 and TRBJ2-7; D remains ambiguous. V gave up 1 base and J gave up 0 bases, with 13 bases separating them. The germline CDR1 and CDR2 sequences are DFQATT and SNEGSKA (reference sequence). This CDR3 is 15 amino acids long. The CDR3 DNA reads TGCAGTGCTAGAGCAGGTGGTAGTAGCTCCTACGAGCAGTACTTC. Translating it yields CSARAGGSSSYEQYF.

This clonotype was observed at least ten times. Just one base apart from a much larger clone, this may be a read error. V and J are TRBV4-1 and TRBJ2-1; D is unresolved. Germline-derived CDR1 and CDR2 are MGHRA and YSYEKL. There are 16 residues in the CDR3. Trimming stripped 4 bases from V and 3 bases from J, with 16 bases between. In DNA form, the CDR3 reads TGCGCCAGCAGCCCACCAAGCAGGAGTTACTACAATGAGCAGTTCTTC. As protein: CASSPPSRSYYNEQFF.

With regard to this clonotype: This sequence may be a read error, since a much larger clone differs from it by one base. This chain joins TRBV6-2 or TRBV6-3 and TRBJ2-1, with 9 nucleotides matching TRBD2. The CDR3 totals 16 residues. In germline, CDR1 is MNHEY, CDR2 SVGEGT. Germline trimming cut 6 bases from V and 10 bases from J; bases unmatched to any gene: 16. The CDR3 loop reads CASRSIGASGIKEQFF. In DNA, the CDR3 is TGTGCCAGCAGAAGCATCGGGGCTAGCGGGATTAAAGAGCAGTTCTTC.

This clonotype has a count of ten or more. The chain combines TRBV7-9 with TRBJ1-1; no clear D gene. Trimming cost V 1 base and J 0 bases, with 6 bases left between them. CDR1 and CDR2 from the germline V gene are SEHNR and FQNEAQ (reference sequence). The CDR3 contains 14 residues. The CDR3 DNA follows: TGTGCCAGCAGCTTAGTAGCGCTGAACACTGAAGCTTTCTTT. Amino acids: CASSLVALNTEAFF.